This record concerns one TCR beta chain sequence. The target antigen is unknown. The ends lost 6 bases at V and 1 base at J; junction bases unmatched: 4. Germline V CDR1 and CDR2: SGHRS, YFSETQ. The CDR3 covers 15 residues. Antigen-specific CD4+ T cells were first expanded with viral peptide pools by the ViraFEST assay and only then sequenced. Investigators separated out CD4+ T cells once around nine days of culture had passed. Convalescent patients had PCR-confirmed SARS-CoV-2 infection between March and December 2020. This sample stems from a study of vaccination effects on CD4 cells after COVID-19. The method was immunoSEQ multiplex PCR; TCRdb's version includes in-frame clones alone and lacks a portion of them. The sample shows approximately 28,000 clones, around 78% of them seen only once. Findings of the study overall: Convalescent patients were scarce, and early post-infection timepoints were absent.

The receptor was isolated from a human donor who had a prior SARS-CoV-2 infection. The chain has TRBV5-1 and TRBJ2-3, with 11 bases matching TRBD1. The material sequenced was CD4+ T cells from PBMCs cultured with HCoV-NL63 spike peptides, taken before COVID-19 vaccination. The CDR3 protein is CASTGQGGGTDTQYF. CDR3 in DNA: TGCGCCAGCACGGGACAGGGGGGGGGCACAGATACGCAGTATTTT.